A selection of T cell receptor beta chains follows, all from one sample in a study of vaccination and CD4 T cells after COVID-19. TCRdb re-derived calls from the PCR reads in MiXCR, one entry per CDR3 protein. The sample lists 8,500 to 10,000 distinct CDR3 sequences; 55% were seen once. Their antigens are not known. Sequences were obtained from CD4+ T cells from blood, cultured in vitro. Receptors originate from a human donor who had recovered from COVID-19. Each CDR3 is given with its conserved first and last residue. A D gene is named only where the DNA matches it firmly. Clone size is not always given. Where it is, it says once, few, many or a class for expanded clones.

d_call	v_call	j_call	clone_size	cdr3_aa	cdr3_nt
NA	TRBV25-1	TRBJ2-5	few	CASSEQGLGMAAQYF	TGTGCCAGCAGTGAACAGGGCTTAGGGATGGCGGCCCAGTACTTC
NA	TRBV9	TRBJ2-1	NA	CASSVGAAKHNEQFF	TGTGCCAGCAGCGTAGGCGCAGCTAAACACAATGAGCAGTTCTTC
NA	TRBV4-1	TRBJ2-5	few	CASSQDLTTRMETQYF	TGCGCCAGCAGCCAAGATTTGACCACCCGAATGGAGACCCAGTACTTC
NA	TRBV20-1	TRBJ1-2	NA	CSARDGTAGYGYTF	TGCAGTGCTAGAGATGGTACGGCGGGCTATGGCTACACCTTC
NA	TRBV19	TRBJ1-5	NA	CASRQRNAGNSNQPQHF	TGTGCCAGTAGACAGAGGAACGCGGGAAATAGCAATCAGCCCCAGCATTTT
TRBD1	TRBV6-1	TRBJ1-1	NA	CASSHGQGARAFF	TGTGCCAGCAGCCACGGACAGGGGGCTCGAGCTTTCTTT
NA	TRBV6-5	TRBJ2-7	NA	CASSSSLRQYF	TGTGCCAGCAGTTCTTCTTTAAGGCAGTACTTC
NA	TRBV11-3	TRBJ2-7	NA	CASSLRPGVEQYF	TGTGCCAGCAGCTTGAGGCCTGGGGTCGAGCAGTACTTC
TRBD1	TRBV6-1	TRBJ1-2	few	CASSPGTARPNYGYTF	TGTGCCAGCAGTCCAGGGACAGCCAGGCCCAACTATGGCTACACCTTC
TRBD1	TRBV12-3/TRBV12-4	TRBJ1-1	NA	CASRATGGGSLPMNTEAFF	TGTGCCAGCAGGGCAACAGGGGGCGGGTCTCTACCGATGAACACTGAAGCTTTTTTT
NA	TRBV5-1	TRBJ2-7	NA	CASSLEGPTYEQYF	TGCGCCAGCAGCTTGGAGGGACCAACCTACGAGCAGTACTTC
NA	TRBV19	TRBJ2-5	NA	CASSPPGLWTQYF	TGTGCCAGTAGCCCACCGGGCTTGTGGACCCAGTACTTC
NA	TRBV11-2	TRBJ1-2	few	CASSLGYRDRGYTF	TGTGCCAGCAGCTTAGGATACAGGGATCGCGGCTACACCTTC
NA	TRBV2	TRBJ1-5	NA	CASRRPGTRNQPQHF	TGTGCCAGCAGGAGACCCGGGACACGCAATCAGCCCCAGCATTTT
NA	TRBV20-1	TRBJ1-2	NA	CSATLTPSYTF	TGCAGTGCTACTCTTACCCCCTCCTACACCTTC
TRBD2	TRBV19	TRBJ2-5	once	CASSIAGTSGTQYF	TGTGCCAGTAGTATAGCCGGGACTAGCGGGACCCAGTACTTC
NA	TRBV5-1	TRBJ1-1	NA	CASSGGGAKGNTEAFF	TGCGCCAGCAGCGGCGGAGGTGCCAAGGGGAACACTGAAGCTTTCTTT
TRBD2	TRBV19	TRBJ2-1	NA	CASSTSGGYNNEQFF	TGTGCCAGTAGTACAAGCGGGGGCTACAACAATGAGCAGTTCTTC
NA	TRBV10-1	TRBJ2-5	few	CASSEIGAGMNQETQYF	TGCGCCAGCAGTGAGATCGGAGCAGGGATGAATCAAGAGACCCAGTACTTC
TRBD2	TRBV24-1	TRBJ2-5	NA	CATSDAAGTSGETQYF	TGTGCCACCAGTGATGCTGCGGGGACTAGTGGAGAGACCCAGTACTTC
NA	TRBV27	TRBJ1-5	NA	CASSPLGGRNQPQHF	TGTGCCAGCAGCCCTCTCGGAGGGCGCAATCAGCCCCAGCATTTT
NA	TRBV7-7	TRBJ1-6	NA	CASSSIIISYNSPLHF	TGTGCCAGCAGTTCCATAATTATCTCCTATAATTCACCCCTCCACTTT
TRBD1	TRBV7-2	TRBJ1-2	NA	CASSLGGQGFYGYTF	TGTGCCAGCAGCTTAGGGGGACAGGGGTTCTATGGCTACACCTTC
TRBD1	TRBV7-2	TRBJ2-7	NA	CASSRAAGTGLSYEQYF	TGTGCCAGCAGCCGTGCTGCCGGGACAGGCCTCTCCTACGAGCAGTACTTC
NA	TRBV30	TRBJ1-5	NA	CAWSVKGMSNQPQHF	TGTGCCTGGAGTGTAAAGGGGATGAGCAATCAGCCCCAGCATTTT
NA	TRBV24-1	TRBJ2-3	NA	CATSDLNADTQYF	TGTGCCACCAGTGATTTGAACGCAGATACGCAGTATTTT
TRBD2	TRBV7-8	TRBJ2-1	NA	CASSPTGLAGGAYNEQFF	TGTGCCAGCAGCCCAACTGGACTAGCGGGAGGGGCCTACAATGAGCAGTTCTTC
TRBD1	TRBV20-1	TRBJ1-1	few	CSAGGTGTGKGAFF	TGCAGTGCTGGGGGCACCGGGACAGGTAAGGGAGCTTTCTTT